Sequencing of this T cell receptor beta chain was carried out in a study of PD-1 blockade in classical Hodgkin lymphoma. The junction had 4 bases not matched to a gene; V was cut back by 5 bases and J by 0 bases. The germline V gene encodes CDR1 MNHEY and CDR2 SMNVEV (reference sequence). The CDR3 sequence is 15 residues long. Specified time point: cycle 4 day 1 (C4D1), after 6 weeks of nivolumab. In every patient, relapse followed autologous stem cell transplantation, while exposure to brentuximab vedotin differed. Profiled with immunoSEQ multiplex PCR; TCRdb holds only in-frame clones, not every one. The table records about 44,000 clones, roughly 70% of them present only once.

This chain uses TRBV27 with TRBJ1-5; 7 nucleotides line up with TRBD1. Sequenced material: peripheral blood mononuclear cells (PBMCs), taken before the fourth cycle of nivolumab. The receptor comes from a human donor with classical Hodgkin lymphoma. The CDR3 sequence: CASSARGFSNQPQHF. In nucleotides, the CDR3 is TGTGCCAGCAGTGCCAGGGGGTTTAGCAATCAGCCCCAGCATTTT.